The rows below give T cell receptor beta chains drawn from one sample of a study of cytomegalovirus exposure and HLA in healthy donors. Libraries were prepared by immunoSEQ multiplex PCR; TCRdb keeps only in-frame clonotypes and omits some of them. There are 110,000 to 150,000 clones in the sample; roughly 84% occur only once, and more than 2% lies in the top ten. Sample: PBMCs. Source of these receptors: a boy aged 2 to 10 in good health and CMV-seronegative. Each CDR3 is given without its conserved first and last residue. Fields, in order: CDR3 length, J gene, V gene, CDR3 protein.

13 TRBJ2-3 TRBV5-6 ASSLLGQTTDTQY
9 TRBJ2-1 TRBV6-6 ASSLNNEQF
13 TRBJ1-2 TRBV7-3 ASSLYGETNYGYT
14 TRBJ2-2 TRBV9 ASSVSTGPNTGELF
14 TRBJ1-5 TRBV15 ATSRDFPGPNQPQH
11 TRBJ1-2 TRBV7-9 SSSSTSNYGYT
12 TRBJ1-1 TRBV11-2 ASSLDRESTEAF
12 TRBJ2-1 TRBV5-4 ASSLASGGREQF
10 TRBJ1-2 TRBV15 ATQGTDYGYT
12 TRBJ2-7 TRBV4-2 ASSQATGTYEQY
14 TRBJ2-1 TRBV6-5 ASSYSPSGYYNEQF
20 TRBJ1-1 TRBV28 ASSLSFAFTRDRVVMNTEAF
12 TRBJ1-1 TRBV6-1 ASSERGSFAEAF
15 TRBJ2-3 TRBV4-2 ASSQASGGASTDTQY
13 TRBJ2-3 TRBV7-2 ASSGGMVGTDTQY
13 TRBJ1-3 TRBV19 ASSKTGDSGNTIY
11 TRBJ1-2 TRBV7-2 ASSPRGFYGYT
14 TRBJ2-1 TRBV10-3 AISEPHGTGRNEQF
13 TRBJ1-2 TRBV15 ATSRDLVPDYGYT
11 TRBJ2-7 TRBV11-3 ASSKAPGYEQY
14 TRBJ2-7 TRBV11-3 ASSSTSGRPAYEQY
14 TRBJ2-3 TRBV9 ASSVDGSGRTDTQY
13 TRBJ1-2 TRBV9 ASSAVRGQGFGYT
11 TRBJ2-7 TRBV19 ASSVMYGYEQY
13 TRBJ2-1 TRBV5-1 ASSHPSGRRDEQF
13 TRBJ2-3 TRBV6-1 ASSLSGGAPDTQY
12 TRBJ2-2 TRBV19 ASSTTSGTGELF
16 TRBJ2-1 TRBV11-2 ASSLHSLAGGQYNEQF
14 TRBJ1-5 TRBV13 ASSPGTGDNNQPQH
8 TRBJ1-1 TRBV28 ASGYTEAF
13 TRBJ1-2 TRBV19 ASNGLTGDNYGYT
13 TRBJ2-7 TRBV29-1 SVEDRDRGYYEQY
12 TRBJ1-4 TRBV9 ASSVTTGPEKLF
12 TRBJ2-7 TRBV5-1 ASSFDRESYEQY
8 TRBJ2-5 TRBV20-1 SAGGHTQY
11 TRBJ1-5 TRBV11-3 ASSLEHNQPQH